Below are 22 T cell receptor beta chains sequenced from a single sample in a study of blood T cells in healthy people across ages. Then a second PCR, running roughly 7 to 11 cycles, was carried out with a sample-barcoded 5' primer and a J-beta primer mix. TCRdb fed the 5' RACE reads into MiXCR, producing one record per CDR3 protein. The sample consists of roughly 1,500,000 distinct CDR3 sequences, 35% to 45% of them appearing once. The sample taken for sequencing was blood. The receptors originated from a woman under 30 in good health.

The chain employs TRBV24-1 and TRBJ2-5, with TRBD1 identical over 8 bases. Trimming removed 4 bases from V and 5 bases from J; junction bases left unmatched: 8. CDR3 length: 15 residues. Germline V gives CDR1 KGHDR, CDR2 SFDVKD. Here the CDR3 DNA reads TGTGCCACCAGTGAGTCCGGGACAGGAGGTGAGACCCAGTACTTC. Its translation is CATSESGTGGETQYF.

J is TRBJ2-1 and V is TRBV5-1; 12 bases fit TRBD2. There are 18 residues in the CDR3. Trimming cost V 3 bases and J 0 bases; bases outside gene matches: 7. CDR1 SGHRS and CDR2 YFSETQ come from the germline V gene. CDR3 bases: TGCGCCAGCAGCTCCGGGACTAGCGGGTGGAGCTCCTACAATGAGCAGTTCTTC. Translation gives CASSSGTSGWSSYNEQFF.

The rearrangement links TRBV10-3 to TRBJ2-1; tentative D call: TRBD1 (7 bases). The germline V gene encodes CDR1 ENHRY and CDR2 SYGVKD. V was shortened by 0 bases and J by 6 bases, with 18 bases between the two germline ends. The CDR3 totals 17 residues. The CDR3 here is CAISESGGTAPCNEQFF. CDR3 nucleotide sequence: TGTGCCATCAGTGAGTCAGGAGGGACAGCTCCCTGCAATGAGCAGTTCTTC.

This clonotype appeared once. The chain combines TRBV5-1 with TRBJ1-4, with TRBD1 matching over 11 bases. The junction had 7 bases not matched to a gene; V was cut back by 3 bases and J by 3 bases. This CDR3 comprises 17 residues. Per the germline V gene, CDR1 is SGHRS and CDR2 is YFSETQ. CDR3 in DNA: TGCGCCAGCAGCTCCGGACAGGGGGCTGGGGCTAATGAAAAACTGTTTTTT. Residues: CASSSGQGAGANEKLFF.

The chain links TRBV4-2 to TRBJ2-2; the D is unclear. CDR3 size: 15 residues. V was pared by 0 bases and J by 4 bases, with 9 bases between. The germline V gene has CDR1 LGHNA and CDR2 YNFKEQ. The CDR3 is CASSQDSGSTGELFF. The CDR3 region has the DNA TGTGCCAGCAGCCAAGACTCCGGTTCCACCGGGGAGCTGTTTTTT.

The CDR3 sequence: CASSLESGRAINEQYF. The CDR3 nucleotides read TGCGCCAGCAGCTTGGAAAGCGGGAGGGCCATCAATGAGCAGTACTTC. The rearrangement uses TRBV5-1 and TRBJ2-1; TRBD2 matches 10 bases. Judging by the DNA end, TRBJ2-7 fits better; the J call may be wrong. Germline V CDR1 and CDR2: SGHRS, YFSETQ. The CDR3 has 16 amino acids.

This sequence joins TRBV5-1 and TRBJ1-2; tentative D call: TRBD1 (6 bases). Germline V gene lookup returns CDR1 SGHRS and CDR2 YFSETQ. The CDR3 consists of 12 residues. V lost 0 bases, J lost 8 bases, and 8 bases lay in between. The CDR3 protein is CASSLEGQGYTF. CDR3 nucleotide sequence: TGCGCCAGCAGCTTGGAAGGACAGGGCTACACCTTC.

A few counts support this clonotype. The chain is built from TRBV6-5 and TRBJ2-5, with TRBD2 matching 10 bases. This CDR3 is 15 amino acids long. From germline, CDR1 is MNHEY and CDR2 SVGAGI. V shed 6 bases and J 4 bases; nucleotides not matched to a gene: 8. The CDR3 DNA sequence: TGTGCCAGCAGAGGTTTAGCGGGGGGCGGAGAGACCCAGTACTTC. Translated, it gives CASRGLAGGGETQYF.

The CDR3 is CSARAQGDQPQHF. Written as DNA, the CDR3 is TGCAGTGCTAGAGCCCAGGGGGATCAGCCCCAGCATTTT. This rearrangement joins TRBV20-1 to TRBJ1-5; TRBD1 matches at 7 bases. J gave up 5 bases and V 1 base, and 2 bases lay outside the gene matches. The CDR3 has 13 amino acids. Germline assignment: CDR1 DFQATT and CDR2 SNEGSKA (reference sequence).

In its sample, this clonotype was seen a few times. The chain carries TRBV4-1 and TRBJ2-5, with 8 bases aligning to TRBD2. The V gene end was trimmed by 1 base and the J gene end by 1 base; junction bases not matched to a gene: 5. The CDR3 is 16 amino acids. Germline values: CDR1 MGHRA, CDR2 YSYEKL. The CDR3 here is CASSQGIAGPQETQYF. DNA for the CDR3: TGCGCCAGCAGCCAAGGAATAGCGGGACCCCAAGAGACCCAGTACTTC.

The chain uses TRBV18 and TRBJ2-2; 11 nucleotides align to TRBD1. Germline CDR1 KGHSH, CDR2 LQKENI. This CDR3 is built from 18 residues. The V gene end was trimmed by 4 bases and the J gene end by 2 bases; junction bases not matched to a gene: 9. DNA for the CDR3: TGTGCCAGCTCACAAAATCAAGGACAGGGGGCAAACACCGGGGAGCTGTTTTTT. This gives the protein CASSQNQGQGANTGELFF.

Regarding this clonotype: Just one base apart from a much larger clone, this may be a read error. CDR3 in DNA: TGTACCAGCAGTATTGACAGATCCTACGAGCAGTACTTC. Its protein is CTSSIDRSYEQYF. The chain joins TRBV12-3 or TRBV12-4 to TRBJ2-7; possibly TRBD1 for D (5 bases). The CDR3 totals 13 residues.

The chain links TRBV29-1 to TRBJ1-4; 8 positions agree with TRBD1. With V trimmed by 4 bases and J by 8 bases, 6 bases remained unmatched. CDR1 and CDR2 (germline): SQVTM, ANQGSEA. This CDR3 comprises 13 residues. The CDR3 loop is CSVGTGSVEKLFF. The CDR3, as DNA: TGCAGCGTTGGGACAGGGAGTGTGGAAAAACTGTTTTTT. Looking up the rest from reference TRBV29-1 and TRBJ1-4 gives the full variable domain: SAVISQKPSRDICQRGTSLTIQCQVDSQVTMMFWYRQQPGQSLTLIATANQGSEATYESGFVIDKFPISRPNLTFSTLTVSNMSPEDSSIYLCSVGTGSVEKLFFGSGTQLSVL.

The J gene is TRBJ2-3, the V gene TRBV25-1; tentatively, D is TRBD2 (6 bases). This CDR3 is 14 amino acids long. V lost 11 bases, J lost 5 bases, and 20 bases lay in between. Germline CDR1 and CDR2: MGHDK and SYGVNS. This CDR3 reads CAGKSTSHGDTQYF. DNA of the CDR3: TGTGCCGGCAAATCGACTAGTCATGGAGATACGCAGTATTTT. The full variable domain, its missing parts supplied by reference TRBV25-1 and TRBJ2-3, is EADIYQTPRYLVIGTGKKITLECSQTMGHDKMYWYQQDPGMELHLIHYSYGVNSTEKGDLSSESTVSRIRTEHFPLTLESARPSHTSQYLCAGKSTSHGDTQYFGPGTRLTVL.

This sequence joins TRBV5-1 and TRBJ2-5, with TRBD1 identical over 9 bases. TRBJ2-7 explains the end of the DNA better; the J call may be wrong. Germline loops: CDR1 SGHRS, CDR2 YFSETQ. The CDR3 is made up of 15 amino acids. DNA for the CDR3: TGCGCCAGCAGCGCGGGGACAGGGAAGACGAACGAGCAGTACTTC. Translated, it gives CASSAGTGKTNEQYF.

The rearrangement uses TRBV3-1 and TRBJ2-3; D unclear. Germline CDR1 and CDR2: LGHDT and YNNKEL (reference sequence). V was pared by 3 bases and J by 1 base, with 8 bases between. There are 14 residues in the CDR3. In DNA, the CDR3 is TGTGCCAGCAGCCAGTTACCGGGCACAGATACGCAGTATTTT. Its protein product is CASSQLPGTDTQYF.

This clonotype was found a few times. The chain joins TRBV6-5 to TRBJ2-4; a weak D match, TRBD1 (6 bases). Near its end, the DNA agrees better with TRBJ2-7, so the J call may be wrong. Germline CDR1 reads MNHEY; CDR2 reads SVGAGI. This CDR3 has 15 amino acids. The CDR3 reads CASSYGPTGKGEQYF. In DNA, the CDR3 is TGTGCCAGCAGTTACGGGCCGACAGGAAAGGGCGAGCAGTACTTC.

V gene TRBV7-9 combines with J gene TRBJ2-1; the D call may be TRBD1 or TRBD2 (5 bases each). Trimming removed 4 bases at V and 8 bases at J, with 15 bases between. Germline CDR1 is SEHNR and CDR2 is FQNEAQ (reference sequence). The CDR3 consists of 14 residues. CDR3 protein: CASSSRDPRDEQFF. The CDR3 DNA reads TGTGCCAGCAGCTCCCGGGACCCAAGGGATGAGCAGTTCTTC.

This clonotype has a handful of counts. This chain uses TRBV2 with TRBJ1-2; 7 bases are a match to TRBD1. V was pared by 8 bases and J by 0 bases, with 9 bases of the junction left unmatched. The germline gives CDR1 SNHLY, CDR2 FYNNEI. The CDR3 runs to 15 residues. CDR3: CASVPGQQTNYGYTF. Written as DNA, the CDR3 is TGTGCCAGCGTCCCGGGACAGCAAACTAACTATGGCTACACCTTC.

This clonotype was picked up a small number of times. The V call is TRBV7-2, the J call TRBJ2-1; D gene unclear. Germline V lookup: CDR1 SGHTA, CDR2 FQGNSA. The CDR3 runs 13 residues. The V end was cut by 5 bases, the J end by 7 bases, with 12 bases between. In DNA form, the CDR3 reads TGTGCCAGCAGCGGAGAGTGGGAAAATGAGCAGTTCTTC. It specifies CASSGEWENEQFF. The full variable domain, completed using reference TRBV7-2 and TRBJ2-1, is GAGVSQSPSNKVTEKGKDVELRCDPISGHTALYWYRQSLGQGLEFLIYFQGNSAPDKSGLPSDRFSAERTGGSVSTLTIQRTQQEDSAVYLCASSGEWENEQFFGPGTRLTVL.

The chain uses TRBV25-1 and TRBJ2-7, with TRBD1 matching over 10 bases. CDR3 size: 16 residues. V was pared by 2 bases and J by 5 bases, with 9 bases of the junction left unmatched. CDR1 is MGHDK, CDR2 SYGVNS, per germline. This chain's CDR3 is CASSEGDRGLGNEQYF. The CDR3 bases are TGTGCCAGCAGTGAAGGGGACAGGGGTCTAGGGAACGAGCAGTACTTC.

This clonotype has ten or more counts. The CDR3 loop reads CASRSSGGLSPLSDTQYF. The CDR3 coding sequence is TGTGCCAGCAGGTCTAGCGGGGGTCTCTCCCCCTTGTCAGATACGCAGTATTTT. The chain employs TRBV7-3 and TRBJ2-3; 10 bases are a match to TRBD2. The CDR3 has 18 amino acids. CDR1 is SGHTA and CDR2 is FQGTGA in the germline V gene. V lost 6 bases, J lost 4 bases, and 16 bases stayed unmatched. The full variable domain, with the rest looked up from reference TRBV7-3 and TRBJ2-3, is GAGVSQTPSNKVTEKGKYVELRCDPISGHTALYWYRQSLGQGPEFLIYFQGTGAADDSGLPNDRFFAVRPEGSVSTLKIQRTERGDSAVYLCASRSSGGLSPLSDTQYFGPGTRLTVL.